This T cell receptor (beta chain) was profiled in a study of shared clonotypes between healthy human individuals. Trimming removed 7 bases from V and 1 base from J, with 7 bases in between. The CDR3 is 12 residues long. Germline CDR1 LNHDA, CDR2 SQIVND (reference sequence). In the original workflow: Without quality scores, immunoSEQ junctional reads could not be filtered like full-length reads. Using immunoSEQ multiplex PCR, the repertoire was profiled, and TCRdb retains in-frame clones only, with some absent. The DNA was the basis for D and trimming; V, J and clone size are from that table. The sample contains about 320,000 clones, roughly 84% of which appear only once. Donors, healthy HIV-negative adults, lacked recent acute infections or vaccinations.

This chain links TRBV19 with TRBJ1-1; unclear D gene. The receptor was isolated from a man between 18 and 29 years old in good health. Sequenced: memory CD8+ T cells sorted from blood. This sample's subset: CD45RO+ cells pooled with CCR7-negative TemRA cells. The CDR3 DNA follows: TGTGCCAGTAATAGGCCGAACACTGAAGCTTTCTTT. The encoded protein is CASNRPNTEAFF.